The 15 T cell receptor beta chains below all came from one sample that was sequenced in a study of cytomegalovirus exposure and HLA in healthy donors. The PCR made use of 60 Vbeta and 13 Jbeta primers. Clones were read by immunoSEQ multiplex PCR, and TCRdb kept only the in-frame ones, dropping some. Here the sample spans 150,000 to 200,000 clones, roughly 82% being singletons. The sequencing input was PBMCs. The source is a girl aged 10-17 years in good health and CMV-seropositive.

The rearrangement joins TRBV9 to TRBJ1-1, with 8 bases matching TRBD1. The germline CDR1 and CDR2 sequences are SGDLS and YYNGEE. The V and J ends lost 4 bases and 4 bases, in that order; junction bases with no gene match: 6. This CDR3 comprises 14 residues. The CDR3, as DNA: TGTGCCAGCAGCTTACAGGGGGTCGGCACTGAAGCTTTCTTT. Amino acids: CASSLQGVGTEAFF.

This clone was seen a few times. The chain couples TRBV2 to TRBJ2-7, with 14 bases fitting TRBD2. Trimming took 5 bases from V and 3 from J; bases not matched to a gene: 12. The CDR3 covers 18 residues. Per the germline V gene, CDR1 is SNHLY and CDR2 is FYNNEI. CDR3 loop: CASSLGTSGRIFGYEQYF. CDR3 DNA: TGTGCCAGCAGTTTAGGGACTAGCGGGAGAATTTTTGGCTACGAGCAGTACTTC.

The chain employs TRBV5-1 and TRBJ2-5; 8 bases match TRBD2. With V trimmed by 4 bases and J by 5 bases, 10 bases remained unmatched. The CDR3 contains 15 residues. Per germline, CDR1 SGHRS and CDR2 YFSETQ. This CDR3 is CASSLGLAVGETQYF. The CDR3 DNA is TGCGCCAGCAGCCTCGGACTAGCCGTGGGGGAGACCCAGTACTTC.

The V gene is TRBV6-5, the J gene TRBJ2-2, with 9 bases matching TRBD2. Germline CDR1 is MNHEY and CDR2 is SVGAGI. The trim removed 5 bases at V and 4 bases at J, leaving 5 bases unmatched. The CDR3 is 15 amino acids. The CDR3 loop reads CASSIAGDGTGELFF. The CDR3 bases are TGTGCCAGCAGTATAGCGGGAGACGGCACCGGGGAGCTGTTTTTT.

This clone was observed once. V usage is TRBV9 and J usage is TRBJ2-7; D call uncertain. Trimming removed 0 bases at V and 1 base at J, with 8 bases between. Per germline, CDR1 SGDLS and CDR2 YYNGEE. This CDR3 has 14 amino acids. In nucleotides, the CDR3 is TGTGCCAGCAGCGTAGAACACAGTTCCTACGAGCAGTACTTC. Residues: CASSVEHSSYEQYF. Variable domain in full (rest from reference TRBV9 and TRBJ2-7): DSGVTQTPKHLITATGQRVTLRCSPRSGDLSVYWYQQSLDQGLQFLIQYYNGEERAKGNILERFSAQQFPDLHSELNLSSLELGDSALYFCASSVEHSSYEQYFGPGTRLTVT.

The chain carries TRBV28 and TRBJ2-1, with a tentative D call TRBD1 (5 bases). Germline CDR1 MDHEN, CDR2 SYDVKM. There are 15 residues in the CDR3. V was cut by 3 bases and J by 7 bases, with 16 bases left in between. Here the CDR3 DNA reads TGTGCCAGCAGTTTGAGGCAGGGTAAGGTAAATGAGCAGTTCTTC. It specifies CASSLRQGKVNEQFF.

The V and J genes are TRBV5-8 and TRBJ2-5, with 11 bases aligning to TRBD2. This CDR3 spans 20 amino acids. The trim removed 4 bases at V and 0 bases at J, leaving 17 bases unmatched. Germline lookup yields CDR1 SGHTS and CDR2 YDEGEE. The CDR3 sequence is CASSLGLAAGGGTYQETQYF. In DNA form, the CDR3 reads TGTGCCAGCAGCCTGGGACTAGCGGCTGGGGGGGGGACATACCAAGAGACCCAGTACTTC.

This sequence joins TRBV30 and TRBJ2-5, with TRBD2 identical over 11 bases. CDR3 size: 14 residues. J gave up 5 bases and V 5 bases, and 7 bases lay outside the gene matches. Germline loops: CDR1 GTSNPN, CDR2 SVGIG (reference sequence). The CDR3 here is CAWGTSGGTETQYF. As DNA, the CDR3 is TGTGCCTGGGGTACTAGCGGGGGCACGGAGACCCAGTACTTC.

The chain employs TRBV7-2 and TRBJ2-7; weak D call: TRBD1 (6 bases). The V and J ends lost 3 bases and 4 bases respectively, with 13 bases between them. The CDR3 is made up of 14 amino acids. Looked up from germline, CDR1 is SGHTA and CDR2 is FQGNSA. The CDR3 nucleotides are TGTGCCAGCAGCTTTGGCAGGGGAAGTTACGAGCAGTACTTC. Residues: CASSFGRGSYEQYF.

The chain is built from TRBV28 and TRBJ2-5, with TRBD2 as a possible D gene (6 bases). V lost 6 bases, J lost 3 bases, and 11 bases lay in between. Germline V lookup: CDR1 MDHEN, CDR2 SYDVKM. CDR3 length: 13 residues. DNA for the CDR3: TGTGCCAGCAGGAAGGGACTTGAAGAGACCCAGTACTTC. Translation gives CASRKGLEETQYF.

This clone was recorded once. The V and J genes are TRBV10-1 and TRBJ2-5; a possible D gene is TRBD1 (5 bases). The CDR3 consists of 15 residues. Germline CDR1 is WNHNN and CDR2 is SYGVQD (reference sequence). With 0 bases removed from V and 2 bases from J, the gap between germline ends came to 10 bases. DNA for the CDR3: TGCGCCAGCAGTGAGTCTCAGGGTCAGCAAGAGACCCAGTACTTC. As protein: CASSESQGQQETQYF.

This clone is a singleton in its sample. The chain recombines TRBV12-1 with TRBJ2-2; TRBD2 is the table's D call and was not checked against the DNA. TRBV12-1 is marked as a pseudogene. This CDR3 region has 18 residues. CDR3 residues: CASSYLLRLAGYTGELFF. CDR3 sequence (DNA): TGTGCCAGCAGCTACCTCCTCCGGCTAGCGGGTTACACCGGGGAGCTGTTTTTT.

J is TRBJ2-1 and V is TRBV15; TRBD2 matches at 11 bases. The germline V gene encodes CDR1 LNHNV and CDR2 YYDKDF (reference sequence). The CDR3 is made up of 18 amino acids. Trimming removed 1 base from V and 0 bases from J; junction bases left unmatched: 5. CDR3 nucleotides: TGTGCCACCAGCAGAGTAAATAGCGGGGGGGCCTCCTACAATGAGCAGTTCTTC. This gives the protein CATSRVNSGGASYNEQFF.

The rearrangement links TRBV5-1 to TRBJ2-5; D is perhaps TRBD1 (6 bases). The V and J ends lost 7 bases and 5 bases respectively, with 21 bases between them. Germline lookup yields CDR1 SGHRS and CDR2 YFSETQ. The CDR3 is 15 residues long. The DNA of the CDR3 is TGCGCCAGCTCTCTGATACAGGGAATTTGGGAGACCCAGTACTTC. It is translated as CASSLIQGIWETQYF.

This rearrangement joins TRBV30 to TRBJ1-1, with TRBD1 as a possible D gene (5 bases). Trimming took 0 bases from V and 4 from J, leaving 6 bases between them. The CDR3 length is 12 residues. Germline CDR1 and CDR2: GTSNPN and SVGIG (reference sequence). The CDR3, as DNA: TGTGCCTGGAGTGTCAGGGCCACTGAAGCTTTCTTT. Translating gives CAWSVRATEAFF. Filled out from reference TRBV30 and TRBJ1-1, the complete variable domain reads SQTIHQWPATLVQPVGSPLSLECTVEGTSNPNLYWYRQAAGRGLQLLFYSVGIGQISSEVPQNLSASRPQDRQFILSSKKLLLSDSGFYLCAWSVRATEAFFGQGTRLTVV.